This entry describes one T cell receptor beta chain. The entry originates in a study of blood T cell repertoires in COVID-19. Study information: Samples came from the United States, Italy and Spain, spanning acute and convalescent COVID-19. PBMCs, B-cell-depleted T cells, or T cells provided the cDNA or gDNA that made up the material.

The CDR3 spans 15 residues. J gave up 4 bases and V 0 bases, and 4 bases lay outside the gene matches. Germline-derived CDR1 and CDR2 are SGHRS and YFSETQ. In the original analysis: Scientists estimated how many nucleated cells there were by amplifying reference gene primers. The protocol was immunoSEQ multiplex PCR, while the TCRdb copy is restricted to in-frame clones and leaves out a portion. The D gene and trimming were derived from the DNA, and the V and J assignments and clone size from that table. This table holds around 150,000 clones, roughly 88% found once. This sequence was found in a woman older than 75 with active or convalescent COVID-19. The chain combines TRBV5-1 with TRBJ2-7; 10 positions agree with TRBD2. Sequencing was performed on peripheral blood. The CDR3 sequence is CASSLVSSGSYEQYF. CDR3 DNA sequence: TGCGCCAGCAGCTTGGTCTCTAGCGGGAGTTACGAGCAGTACTTC.